This T cell receptor beta chain came from a study of neurological immune-mediated disorders. Study observations and caveats: The expanded clones of different subjects shared no CDR3 amino acid sequences (suggesting private repertoires in all groups).

TCRdb re-analysed the 5' RACE reads in MiXCR, keeping a single row per CDR3 protein. The sample consists of about 60,000 distinct CDR3 sequences, roughly 9.8% of them appearing once. The sample's time point: longitudinal time-point 2. This clonotype was observed at least ten times. Its target is not known. The CDR3 runs to 17 residues. Trimming stripped 5 bases from V and 0 bases from J, with 19 bases between. The origin of this receptor is a man in his thirties or forties in good health. The chain joins TRBV12-3 or TRBV12-4 to TRBJ1-1, with a possible D match to TRBD1 (6 bases). The sequenced sample was PBMCs. As DNA, the CDR3 is TGTGCCAGCAGTCTCAGTCAGGGGCTGGGGTTGAACACTGAAGCTTTCTTT. Its translation: CASSLSQGLGLNTEAFF.